This passage covers 17 T cell receptor beta chains from one sample sequenced in a study of OX40 agonist ivuxolimab in advanced cancers. The repertoire was sequenced with immunoSEQ multiplex PCR; TCRdb's copy has only in-frame clones and lacks some. The sample carries fewer than 35,000 clones, 80% recorded once. The specimen was CD4+ or CD8+ T cells sorted from blood, collected in a trial of the OX40 agonist ivuxolimab. The receptors derive from an adult with an advanced solid tumor such as melanoma, head and neck, liver or kidney cancer.

The V and J genes are TRBV10-3 and TRBJ2-3; unclear D gene. Trimming shortened V by 0 bases and J by 1 base, and 5 bases separated the two germline ends. CDR3 size: 14 residues. In germline, CDR1 is ENHRY, CDR2 SYGVKD. CDR3 loop: CAISESQGTDTQYF. In DNA form, the CDR3 reads TGTGCCATCAGTGAGTCTCAGGGCACAGATACGCAGTATTTT.

J is TRBJ2-5 and V is TRBV6-5; D gene ambiguous. Germline-derived CDR1 and CDR2 are MNHEY and SVGAGI. The CDR3 has 14 amino acids. The V end lost 3 bases, the J end lost 5 bases, and 13 bases lay between the germline ends. CDR3 DNA sequence: TGTGCCAGCAGTTATTTTGGGGAACTGGAGACCCAGTACTTC. This encodes CASSYFGELETQYF.

This clone showed up just a few times. This rearrangement joins TRBV7-9 to TRBJ2-3; D uncertain. Germline V CDR1 and CDR2: SEHNR, FQNEAQ (reference sequence). This CDR3 has 13 amino acids. Trimming removed 5 bases at V and 0 bases at J, with 6 bases between. This CDR3 is CASSVSSTDTQYF. The CDR3 DNA follows: TGTGCCAGCAGCGTAAGCAGCACAGATACGCAGTATTTT.

The chain uses TRBV7-3 and TRBJ2-3; D ambiguous. The CDR3 has 14 residues. The V end was cut by 6 bases, the J end by 1 base, with 11 bases between. Germline assignment: CDR1 SGHTA and CDR2 FQGTGA. The CDR3 nucleotides read TGTGCCAGCAGATTATCCGGCGGCACAGATACGCAGTATTTT. Residues: CASRLSGGTDTQYF.

This clone showed up just once. The chain recombines TRBV7-9 with TRBJ2-5, with TRBD2 matching over 9 bases. V gave up 4 bases and J gave up 4 bases; unmatched junction bases: 13. The germline V gene encodes CDR1 SEHNR and CDR2 FQNEAQ (reference sequence). The CDR3 is 17 amino acids. CDR3 nucleotides: TGTGCCAGCAGCTCCCCTGAGGGGCGGGGGGGCCGAGAGACCCAGTACTTC. Translation: CASSSPEGRGGRETQYF. Looking up the rest from reference TRBV7-9 and TRBJ2-5 gives the full variable domain: DTGVSQNPRHKITKRGQNVTFRCDPISEHNRLYWYRQTLGQGPEFLTYFQNEAQLEKSRLLSDRFSAERPKGSFSTLEIQRTEQGDSAMYLCASSSPEGRGGRETQYFGPGTRLLVL.

This chain joins TRBV5-4 and TRBJ1-1; tentative D call: TRBD1 (6 bases). Trimming took 4 bases from V and 10 from J, leaving 23 bases between them. This CDR3 region has 15 residues. Germline V gene data show CDR1 as SGHNT and CDR2 as YYREEE (reference sequence). CDR3 sequence (DNA): TGTGCCAGCAGCCGACAGACAGGTAACCCCTTGGGAGCTTTCTTT. Its translation is CASSRQTGNPLGAFF. Filled out from reference TRBV5-4 and TRBJ1-1, the complete variable domain reads ETGVTQSPTHLIKTRGQQVTLRCSSQSGHNTVSWYQQALGQGPQFIFQYYREEENGRGNFPPRFSGLQFPNYSSELNVNALELDDSALYLCASSRQTGNPLGAFFGQGTRLTVV.

This clone appeared a single time. The chain recombines TRBV28 with TRBJ2-6, with D possibly TRBD2 on 6 matching bases. V was clipped by 7 bases and J by 4 bases, with 26 bases between them. CDR3 length: 19 residues. Germline V gene sequence: CDR1 MDHEN, CDR2 SYDVKM. The CDR3 region is CASTLAAGGSRAGANVLTF. The CDR3 DNA reads as TGTGCCAGCACTCTCGCGGCTGGAGGGAGTAGAGCCGGGGCCAACGTCCTGACTTTC.

The chain couples TRBV7-9 to TRBJ2-1; perhaps D is TRBD1 or TRBD2 (6 bases each). Trimming took 4 bases from V and 1 from J, leaving 11 bases between them. The germline V gene encodes CDR1 SEHNR and CDR2 FQNEAQ (reference sequence). The CDR3 has 15 amino acids. This CDR3 reads CASSSRGQSYNEQFF. The CDR3 nucleotides are TGTGCCAGCAGCTCTCGGGGGCAATCCTACAATGAGCAGTTCTTC.

The genes are TRBV6-5 and TRBJ1-2; no definite D call. V was trimmed by 7 bases and J by 0 bases, leaving 12 bases between them. The V gene's germline CDR1 is MNHEY and CDR2 SVGAGI. The CDR3 length is 14 residues. Here the CDR3 DNA reads TGTGCCAGCATTCGGGCAAACACTAACTATGGCTACACCTTC. Translation: CASIRANTNYGYTF.

This chain connects TRBV9 to TRBJ1-3; 7 bases fit TRBD1. Trimming removed 4 bases from V and 5 bases from J; junction bases left unmatched: 9. The CDR3 extends over 15 amino acids. Germline V gene sequence: CDR1 SGDLS, CDR2 YYNGEE. CDR3: CASSLGTAVRNTIYF. CDR3 bases: TGTGCCAGCAGCCTGGGGACAGCAGTTCGAAACACCATATATTTT. Drawing the rest from reference TRBV9 and TRBJ1-3, the complete variable domain is DSGVTQTPKHLITATGQRVTLRCSPRSGDLSVYWYQQSLDQGLQFLIQYYNGEERAKGNILERFSAQQFPDLHSELNLSSLELGDSALYFCASSLGTAVRNTIYFGEGSWLTVV.

This rearrangement joins TRBV10-3 to TRBJ1-1; tentatively, D is TRBD1 (5 bases). The CDR3 is 12 residues long. CDR1 and CDR2 (germline): ENHRY, SYGVKD. V dropped 2 bases and J dropped 8 bases, with 9 bases sitting between them. The CDR3 loop reads CAISEDGQEAFF. The CDR3 bases are TGTGCCATCAGTGAGGACGGACAAGAAGCTTTCTTT.

This chain connects TRBV6-5 to TRBJ2-7; 7 bases are shared with TRBD1. The CDR3 length is 13 residues. CDR1 and CDR2 from the germline V gene are MNHEY and SVGAGI. The junction had 4 bases not matched to a gene; V was cut back by 6 bases and J by 2 bases. CDR3 DNA: TGTGCCAGCAGGACAGGGTCTCCCTACGAGCAGTACTTC. Translation gives CASRTGSPYEQYF.

V gene TRBV6-5 combines with J gene TRBJ1-1; possibly TRBD1 for D (5 bases). The CDR3 contains 14 residues. Looked up from germline, CDR1 is MNHEY and CDR2 is SVGAGI. Trimming pared 5 bases from V and 1 base from J, leaving 11 bases between. CDR3 residues: CASSRTGKNTEAFF. DNA of the CDR3: TGTGCCAGCAGTAGAACAGGAAAGAACACTGAAGCTTTCTTT.

J is TRBJ2-2 and V is TRBV19, with 8 bases lining up with TRBD2. Trimming took 4 bases from V and 5 from J; bases not matched to a gene: 3. The CDR3 is 14 residues long. Looked up from germline, CDR1 is LNHDA and CDR2 is SQIVND (reference sequence). The CDR3 DNA reads as TGTGCCAGTAGTACCGGGGGGGAGACCGGGGAGCTGTTTTTT. Residues: CASSTGGETGELFF. The variable domain in full, with the rest retrieved from reference TRBV19 and TRBJ2-2, is DGGITQSPKYLFRKEGQNVTLSCEQNLNHDAMYWYRQDPGQGLRLIYYSQIVNDFQKGDIAEGYSVSREKKESFPLTVTSAQKNPTAFYLCASSTGGETGELFFGEGSRLTVL.

V usage is TRBV27 and J usage is TRBJ1-2; 10 nucleotides match TRBD1. CDR1 and CDR2 (germline): MNHEY, SMNVEV (reference sequence). This CDR3 has 16 amino acids. J lost 7 bases, V lost 3 bases, and 11 bases had no gene match. Written as DNA, the CDR3 is TGTGCCAGCAGTTTTAGGACAGGGGGTTTTGTCGGTGGCTACACCTTC. Its translation: CASSFRTGGFVGGYTF.

This clone was observed a few times. V is TRBV18 and J is TRBJ1-2; 11 bases map to TRBD1. CDR1 KGHSH and CDR2 LQKENI come from the germline V gene. J lost 8 bases, V lost 3 bases, and 8 bases had no gene match. CDR3 length: 15 amino acids. CDR3 region: CASSPKGQGANGYTF. The CDR3 coding sequence is TGTGCCAGCTCACCTAAAGGACAGGGGGCGAACGGCTACACCTTC.

Here the CDR3 reads CASSISRFSADRGFRSNQPQHF. DNA for the CDR3: TGTGCCAGTAGTATATCACGGTTTTCCGCGGACAGGGGGTTTAGGAGCAATCAGCCCCAGCATTTT. The chain joins TRBV19 to TRBJ1-5, with 10 bases lining up with TRBD1. The germline gives CDR1 LNHDA, CDR2 SQIVND (reference sequence). V lost 2 bases, J lost 1 base, and 20 bases stayed unmatched. The CDR3 runs to 22 residues. Complete variable domain (other parts from reference TRBV19 and TRBJ1-5): DGGITQSPKYLFRKEGQNVTLSCEQNLNHDAMYWYRQDPGQGLRLIYYSQIVNDFQKGDIAEGYSVSREKKESFPLTVTSAQKNPTAFYLCASSISRFSADRGFRSNQPQHFGDGTRLSIL.